This T cell receptor beta chain emerged from a study of T cell repertoires in cytomegalovirus infection. MiXCR, applied by TCRdb to the reads, yields one record per CDR3 protein. The table lists approximately 500,000 distinct CDR3 sequences, approximately 15% of them singletons, with more than 20% in the top ten. This clonotype has a count of ten or more. This CDR3 is built from 14 residues. With 3 bases clipped from V and 8 bases from J, the junction kept 3 bases outside the gene matches. The sample comprised CD8+ T cells from PBMCs. This sequence originates from a human donor in good health (CMV status not recorded). Some clones in this sample may be carry-over from other donors' samples. The chain is built from TRBV12-3 or TRBV12-4 and TRBJ2-1, with 11 bases aligning to TRBD2. DNA for the CDR3: TGTGCCAGCAGTTTTAGCGGGAGGGCCGATGAGCAGTTCTTC. Translation gives CASSFSGRADEQFF.